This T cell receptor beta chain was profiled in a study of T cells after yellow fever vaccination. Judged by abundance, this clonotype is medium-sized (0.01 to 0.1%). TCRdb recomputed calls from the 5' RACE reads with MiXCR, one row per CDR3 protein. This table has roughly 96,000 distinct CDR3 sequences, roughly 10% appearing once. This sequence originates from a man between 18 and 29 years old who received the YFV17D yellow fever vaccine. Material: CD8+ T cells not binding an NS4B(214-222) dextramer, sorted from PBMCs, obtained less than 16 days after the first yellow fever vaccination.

CDR3: CASSLSGGPANEQFF. For the CDR3, the DNA is TGTGCCAGCAGTCTAAGCGGGGGCCCAGCCAATGAGCAGTTCTTC. The genes are TRBV27 and TRBJ2-1; 8 bases agree with TRBD2. V dropped 5 bases and J dropped 6; count of bases not matched to a gene: 9. Germline values: CDR1 MNHEY, CDR2 SMNVEV (reference sequence). The CDR3 consists of 15 residues.